This T cell receptor beta chain is from a study of graft-versus-host responses after intestinal transplantation. Across the whole study: All recipients were transplanted with multivisceral, liver-intestinal, or isolated intestinal grafts. Among the recipients, all got anti-thymocyte globulin induction and then tacrolimus and steroids for approximately 3 years.

Some clones are missing from TCRdb's copy, which holds only in-frame ones; the method was immunoSEQ multiplex PCR. The sample lists approximately 20,000 clones, approximately 89% seen once, with approximately 5% in the top ten. Germline CDR1 is SEHNR and CDR2 is FQNEAQ (reference sequence). V dropped 5 bases and J dropped 1 base, with 11 bases sitting between them. The CDR3 has 14 amino acids. Remarks on this clone: No antigen is known for it.

Overall study findings and caveats: Early post-transplant HvG declines showed an association with peak circulating GvH clone levels. GvH clones appeared in recipient marrow, some first in ileum or blood.

This TCR was sampled from a human patient who received an intestinal transplant, so some T cells may come from the graft donor. The chain combines TRBV7-9 with TRBJ1-1; D not resolved. Sequenced material: PBMCs, taken roughly 65 days after intestinal transplantation. In DNA, the CDR3 is TGTGCCAGCAGCCCGACCGACACGAACACTGAAGCTTTCTTT. Translating it yields CASSPTDTNTEAFF.